The rows below give T cell receptor beta chains drawn from one sample of a study of control samples from healthy donors and cancer patients. Only in-frame clones appear in the TCRdb table, and some are missing; sequencing was by immunoSEQ multiplex PCR. Altogether roughly 150,000 clones are present, around 86% being singletons, with the ten largest covering more than 4%. Sequenced: blood. The receptors here all came from a man aged 25-40 years in good health. The CDR3 runs from the conserved cysteine through the conserved F or W. The D gene is left open where the match is weak. Clone size is given for some rows only: seen once, a few or many times, or a class if the clone is expanded.

TRBJ1-5	NA	TRBV15	NA	CATSRDYSSGRGYQPQHF	TGTGCCACCAGTCGAGATTATTCGTCCGGGCGTGGGTATCAGCCCCAGCATTTT
TRBJ1-5	NA	TRBV18	NA	CASSQGITNQPQHF	TGTGCCAGCTCACAAGGAATTACGAATCAGCCCCAGCATTTT
TRBJ1-1	TRBD1	TRBV9	NA	CASSVTGGLDTEAFF	TGTGCCAGCAGCGTAACAGGGGGCTTGGACACTGAAGCTTTCTTT
TRBJ1-3	NA	TRBV7-2	NA	CASSLLPSGNTIYF	TGTGCCAGCAGCTTGCTCCCCTCTGGAAACACCATATATTTT
TRBJ1-1	NA	TRBV27	NA	CASSRDFSGNTEAFF	TGTGCCAGCAGTAGAGACTTTTCAGGGAACACTGAAGCTTTCTTT
TRBJ2-2	NA	TRBV7-9	many	CASSKTPGELFF	TGTGCCAGCAGCAAAACTCCCGGGGAGCTGTTTTTT
TRBJ2-6	NA	TRBV19	NA	CASSLNSGANVLTF	TGTGCCAGTAGTTTAAACTCTGGGGCCAACGTCCTGACTTTC
TRBJ2-5	TRBD1	TRBV9	NA	CASNPSGRGQETQYF	TGTGCCAGCAATCCTTCGGGCAGGGGGCAAGAGACCCAGTACTTC
TRBJ1-6	TRBD1	TRBV5-1	NA	CASSREGGQGTSPLHF	TGCGCCAGCAGCAGAGAAGGGGGACAGGGGACTTCACCCCTCCACTTT
TRBJ2-7	TRBD2	TRBV6-5	NA	CASSSPLAGGEQYF	TGTGCCTCCTCCTCTCCCCTAGCGGGGGGCGAGCAGTACTTC
TRBJ1-3	NA	TRBV27	NA	CASRPGLTGNTIYF	TGTGCCAGCCGGCCGGGACTCACTGGAAACACCATATATTTT
TRBJ1-6	NA	TRBV20-1	NA	CSASSGSPLHF	TGCAGTGCTAGTTCCGGTTCACCCCTCCACTTT
TRBJ2-7	TRBD1	TRBV2	NA	CASRRQGSYEQYF	TGTGCCAGCAGGAGACAGGGGTCCTACGAGCAGTACTTC
TRBJ2-1	NA	TRBV6-4	NA	CASSQEAVFF	TGTGCCAGCAGTCAAGAGGCCGTGTTCTTC
TRBJ2-1	TRBD2	TRBV19	NA	CASSIRSGVYNEQFF	TGTGCCAGTAGTATTAGGAGCGGGGTCTACAATGAGCAGTTCTTC
TRBJ1-2	NA	TRBV30	NA	CAWSSQGFYGYTF	TGTGCCTGGAGTAGTCAGGGGTTCTATGGCTACACCTTC
TRBJ2-7	NA	TRBV6-2/TRBV6-3	NA	CASSRLDSYEQYF	TGTGCCAGCAGCAGACTAGATTCCTACGAGCAGTACTTC
TRBJ1-2	NA	TRBV27	NA	CASSLSADANYGYTF	TGTGCCAGCAGTTTGTCGGCAGACGCTAACTATGGCTACACCTTC
TRBJ1-1	TRBD1	TRBV7-2	NA	CASSLLGTGASAFF	TGTGCCAGCAGCTTACTCGGGACAGGGGCCAGTGCTTTCTTT
TRBJ1-6	NA	TRBV6-5	NA	CASSGGVTFNSPLHF	TGTGCCAGCAGCGGCGGAGTTACGTTTAATTCACCCCTCCACTTT
TRBJ1-5	TRBD1	TRBV2	NA	CASSGDSKRNQPQHF	TGTGCCAGCAGTGGGGACAGCAAACGCAATCAGCCCCAGCATTTT
TRBJ1-6	TRBD1	TRBV3-1/TRBV3-2	once	CASSPRPGQYNSPLHF	TGTGCCAGCAGCCCGCGACCGGGACAGTATAATTCACCCCTCCACTTT
TRBJ1-6	NA	TRBV5-4	NA	CASSLDGRDSPLHF	TGTGCCAGCAGCTTGGACGGGAGGGATTCACCCCTCCACTTT
TRBJ1-2	NA	TRBV3-1/TRBV3-2	NA	CASSQVRTASNYGYTF	TGTGCCAGCAGCCAAGTGAGGACAGCTTCTAACTATGGCTACACCTTC
TRBJ2-5	TRBD2	TRBV19	NA	CASSTWGGEETQYF	TGTGCCAGTAGTACTTGGGGGGGGGAAGAGACCCAGTACTTC
TRBJ1-1	NA	TRBV15	NA	CATSRSANTEAFF	TGTGCCACCAGCAGGTCAGCGAACACTGAAGCTTTCTTT
TRBJ2-3	NA	TRBV7-9	NA	CASKRLGDTQYF	TGTGCCAGCAAGAGGCTTGGAGATACGCAGTATTTT
TRBJ2-1	NA	TRBV7-3	NA	CASSLFTGQNSYNEQFF	TGTGCCAGCAGCTTATTTACAGGGCAGAACTCCTACAATGAGCAGTTCTTC
TRBJ2-7	NA	TRBV27	NA	CASSPYPLNEQYF	TGTGCCAGCAGTCCCTACCCTCTAAACGAGCAGTACTTC
TRBJ2-1	TRBD2	TRBV6-5	NA	CASSLAGSSYNEQFF	TGTGCCAGCAGTCTAGCGGGGAGCTCCTACAATGAGCAGTTCTTC
TRBJ2-3	TRBD2	TRBV29-1	NA	CSVDGVAGERGRTDTQYF	TGCAGCGTTGATGGGGTAGCGGGAGAGAGGGGACGCACAGATACGCAGTATTTT
TRBJ1-5	NA	TRBV27	once	CASSLSMGAWRWNQPQHF	TGTGCCAGCAGTTTATCAATGGGGGCGTGGAGATGGAATCAGCCCCAGCATTTT
TRBJ2-3	NA	TRBV24-1	NA	CATSDLHRQEISTDTQYF	TGTGCCACCAGTGATTTGCACCGACAGGAGATTAGCACAGATACGCAGTATTTT
TRBJ2-4	TRBD2	TRBV2	NA	CASSERVRGSGGQIAKNIQYF	TGTGCCAGCAGTGAAAGGGTCCGAGGAAGCGGGGGCCAAATAGCCAAAAACATTCAGTACTTC
TRBJ1-5	NA	TRBV7-8	once	CASSNTRVGNQPQHF	TGTGCCAGCAGCAACACCCGGGTCGGCAATCAGCCCCAGCATTTT
TRBJ1-2	NA	TRBV7-3	NA	CASSPAPGVGYGYTF	TGTGCCAGCAGCCCAGCCCCGGGCGTAGGGTATGGCTACACCTTC
TRBJ1-2	NA	TRBV6-2/TRBV6-3	NA	CASSREGNGYTF	TGTGCCAGCAGTCGGGAGGGGAACGGCTACACCTTC
TRBJ1-1	NA	TRBV27	once	CASSPRRGTEAFF	TGTGCCAGCAGTCCCCGACGGGGCACTGAAGCTTTCTTT
TRBJ2-1	TRBD2	TRBV24-1	NA	CATSKTWTSRINEQFF	TGTGCCACCAGTAAAACCTGGACTAGCCGGATCAATGAGCAGTTCTTC
TRBJ1-3	TRBD1	TRBV5-5	once	CASSSPGRGSANTIYF	TGTGCCAGCAGCTCCCCCGGCAGGGGGTCCGCAAACACCATATATTTT
TRBJ2-1	NA	TRBV27	NA	CASSPTDNEQFF	TGTGCCAGCAGTCCGACTGACAATGAGCAGTTCTTC
TRBJ1-5	NA	TRBV21-1	NA	CASSTIRQGVQPQHF	TGTGCCAGCAGCACAATCCGACAGGGGGTTCAGCCCCAGCATTTT
TRBJ1-4	NA	TRBV12-3/TRBV12-4	NA	CASSLERGEKLFF	TGTGCCAGCAGCCTAGAGAGAGGTGAAAAACTGTTTTTT
TRBJ1-4	NA	TRBV4-3	once	CASSPTGGGGEKLFF	TGCGCCAGCAGCCCCACCGGGGGGGGAGGCGAAAAACTGTTTTTT
TRBJ1-1	TRBD1	TRBV24-1	NA	CATRQGKNTEAFF	TGTGCCACCAGACAGGGGAAAAACACTGAAGCTTTCTTT
TRBJ1-6	NA	TRBV18	NA	CASSPLGSERFSSYNSPLHF	TGTGCCAGCTCACCACTTGGCAGCGAGCGCTTTAGCTCCTATAATTCACCCCTCCACTTT
TRBJ2-1	NA	TRBV11-2	NA	CASSFSRNNEQFF	TGTGCCAGCAGCTTCAGCAGGAACAATGAGCAGTTCTTC
TRBJ1-5	NA	TRBV4-2	NA	CASSQDAPNQPQHF	TGTGCCAGCAGCCAAGATGCACCGAATCAGCCCCAGCATTTT
TRBJ1-5	NA	TRBV12-3/TRBV12-4	NA	CASSLEFNQPQHF	TGTGCCAGCAGTTTAGAGTTCAATCAGCCCCAGCATTTT
TRBJ1-1	NA	TRBV6-5	NA	CASSYSMGAGNTEAFF	TGTGCCAGCAGTTACTCGATGGGGGCGGGGAACACTGAAGCTTTCTTT
TRBJ2-1	TRBD2	TRBV4-3	NA	CASSQDLSGGVNEQFF	TGCGCCAGCAGCCAAGATTTGAGCGGGGGAGTCAATGAGCAGTTCTTC
TRBJ2-7	NA	TRBV4-1	few	CASSPGPGTPYEQYF	TGCGCCAGCAGCCCAGGTCCAGGGACCCCCTACGAGCAGTACTTC
TRBJ1-2	TRBD1	TRBV11-2	once	CASSSSGTGSYYGYTF	TGTGCCAGCAGCTCCTCCGGGACAGGGAGCTACTATGGCTACACCTTC
TRBJ2-5	TRBD1	TRBV9	NA	CASSVAVGQGASGQETQYF	TGTGCCAGCAGCGTAGCTGTCGGACAGGGGGCTTCAGGGCAAGAGACCCAGTACTTC
TRBJ2-7	NA	TRBV2	NA	CASGSVTYEQYF	TGTGCCAGCGGTAGCGTAACCTACGAGCAGTACTTC
TRBJ1-1	TRBD1	TRBV5-4	NA	CASSDRDRGRGTEAFF	TGTGCCAGCAGCGACCGGGACAGGGGGCGAGGCACTGAAGCTTTCTTT
TRBJ1-2	TRBD1	TRBV29-1	NA	CSVKHRDSTNYGYTF	TGCAGCGTTAAGCACCGGGACAGTACTAACTATGGCTACACCTTC
TRBJ2-2	TRBD1	TRBV6-4	medium-sized	CASSNSDRGQLFF	TGTGCCAGCAGTAACTCAGACAGGGGCCAGCTGTTTTTT
TRBJ2-7	NA	TRBV30	NA	CAWMGFSGEQYF	TGTGCCTGGATGGGGTTTTCAGGCGAGCAGTACTTC